This T cell receptor (beta chain) was recovered during a study of Graves' ophthalmopathy and Graves' hyperthyroidism. Study results and limitations: Blood contained most expanded thyroid clonotypes exceeding 0.001 frequency.

This clonotype came up many times. Its matching antigen is unknown. RNA transcripts served as template for amplifying TCR beta CDR3 sequences. The authors performed first-round RT-PCR with HTBI primers and then a second-round multiplex PCR. MiXCR, run by TCRdb on the multiplex PCR reads, gives a single entry per CDR3 protein. Altogether about 480,000 distinct CDR3 sequences are present, 14% being singletons, with the ten largest covering 9.5% to 10%. The germline CDR1 and CDR2 sequences are SGHTA and FQGTGA. V was cut by 2 bases and J by 5 bases, with 15 bases left in between. CDR3 size: 15 residues. The TCR sequence derives from a woman in her thirties with Graves' ophthalmopathy. The V and J genes are TRBV7-3 and TRBJ2-5; TRBD1 is a possible D gene (7 bases). The sample was blood. CDR3: CASSLRGTVTETQYF. The CDR3 bases are TGTGCCAGCAGCTTACGGGGGACAGTTACGGAGACCCAGTACTTC.